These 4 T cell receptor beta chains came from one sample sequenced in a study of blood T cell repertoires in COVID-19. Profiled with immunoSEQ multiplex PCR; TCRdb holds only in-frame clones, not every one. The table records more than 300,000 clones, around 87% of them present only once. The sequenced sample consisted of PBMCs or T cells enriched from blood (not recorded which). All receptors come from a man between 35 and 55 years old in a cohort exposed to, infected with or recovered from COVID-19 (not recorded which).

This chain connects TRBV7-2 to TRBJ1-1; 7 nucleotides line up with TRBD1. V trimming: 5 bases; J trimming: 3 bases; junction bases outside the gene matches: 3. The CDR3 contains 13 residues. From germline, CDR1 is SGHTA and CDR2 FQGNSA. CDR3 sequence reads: CASSADRHTEAFF. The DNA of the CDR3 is TGTGCCAGCAGCGCGGACAGGCACACTGAAGCTTTCTTT.

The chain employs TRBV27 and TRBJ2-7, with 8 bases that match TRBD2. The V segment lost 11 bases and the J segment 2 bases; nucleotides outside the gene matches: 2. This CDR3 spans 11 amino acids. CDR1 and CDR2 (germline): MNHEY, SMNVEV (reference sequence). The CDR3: CAVGGAYEQYF. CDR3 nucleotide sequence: TGTGCCGTCGGGGGGGCCTACGAGCAGTACTTC.

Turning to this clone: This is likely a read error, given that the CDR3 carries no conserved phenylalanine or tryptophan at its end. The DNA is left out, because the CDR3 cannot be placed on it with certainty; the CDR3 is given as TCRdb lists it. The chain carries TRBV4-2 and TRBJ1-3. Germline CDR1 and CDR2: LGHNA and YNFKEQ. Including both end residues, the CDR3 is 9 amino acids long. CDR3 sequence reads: CARKGCEEV.

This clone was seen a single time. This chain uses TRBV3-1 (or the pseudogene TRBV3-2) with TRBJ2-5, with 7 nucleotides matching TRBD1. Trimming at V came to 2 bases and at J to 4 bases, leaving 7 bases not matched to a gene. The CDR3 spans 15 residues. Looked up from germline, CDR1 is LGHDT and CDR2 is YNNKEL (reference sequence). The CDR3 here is CASSQRQGLVETQYF. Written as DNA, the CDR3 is TGTGCCAGCAGCCAAAGACAGGGCTTAGTAGAGACCCAGTACTTC.